The 18 T cell receptor beta chains reported below all come from one sample, sequenced in a study of identical twins. One entry per CDR3 protein results from TCRdb running MiXCR on the 5' RACE reads. This table has 510,000 or so distinct CDR3 sequences, roughly 15% appearing once. The same sample was also studied in work on yellow fever vaccine responses in identical twins.

The sample was CD4+ T cells sorted from blood. These TCRs come from a woman aged 18-30 years in good health.

A note on this clonotype: A read error may be the cause here, since a much bigger clone is one base away. The chain couples TRBV20-1 to TRBJ2-1; 8 positions match TRBD1. The CDR3 extends over 17 amino acids. Germline V CDR1 and CDR2: DFQATT, SNEGSKA (reference sequence). The CDR3 DNA is TGCAGTGCCAAACCGGACAGGGCTGTCTGGGGCTACAGTGAGCAGTTCTTC. It yields the protein CSAKPDRAVWGYSEQFF.

The genes are TRBV28 and TRBJ1-2, with D possibly being TRBD1 (6 bases). The germline V gene encodes CDR1 MDHEN and CDR2 SYDVKM. Trimming shortened V by 7 bases and J by 0 bases, and 21 bases separated the two germline ends. This CDR3 is 17 amino acids long. CDR3 sequence (DNA): TGTGCCAGCAAGGGGGACGCCTCACGGAAAGCTAACTATGGCTACACCTTC. Protein sequence: CASKGDASRKANYGYTF.

The chain has TRBV12-3 or TRBV12-4 and TRBJ2-3; 15 bases map to TRBD2. The junction had 9 bases not matched to a gene; V was cut back by 3 bases and J by 5 bases. This CDR3 is built from 18 residues. The CDR3 sequence: CASSFRGTSGGTGDTQYF. The CDR3 nucleotides are TGTGCCAGCAGTTTCAGAGGGACTAGCGGGGGGACGGGAGATACGCAGTATTTT.

This clonotype was detected many times. This chain links TRBV5-1 with TRBJ2-7; a weak D match, TRBD2 (6 bases). This CDR3 is 15 amino acids long. The V end lost 0 bases, the J end lost 3 bases, and 13 bases lay between the germline ends. The V gene's germline CDR1 is SGHRS and CDR2 YFSETQ. CDR3 sequence: CASSLGAGSNYEQYF. CDR3 nucleotide sequence: TGCGCCAGCAGCTTGGGGGCGGGATCGAACTACGAGCAGTACTTC.

The V and J genes are TRBV10-3 and TRBJ2-1; D is unclear. V lost 10 bases and J lost 2, with 18 bases in between. Germline CDR1 is ENHRY and CDR2 is SYGVKD. The length of the CDR3 is 15 residues. CDR3 residues: CATLRSSLTYNEQFF. The CDR3 nucleotides read TGTGCCACCCTACGTTCTTCGTTGACCTACAATGAGCAGTTCTTC.

This clonotype was found a few times. V is TRBV6-2 or TRBV6-3 and J is TRBJ2-7, with TRBD2 matching over 13 bases. The CDR3 is made up of 14 amino acids. Trimming removed 7 bases from V and 5 bases from J; junction bases left unmatched: 5. Germline CDR1 MNHEY, CDR2 SVGEGT. The CDR3 spells CASTKGLAGNEQYF. For the CDR3, the DNA is TGTGCCAGCACCAAGGGACTAGCGGGAAACGAGCAGTACTTC.

The rearrangement links TRBV2 to TRBJ2-1, with TRBD2 identical over 7 bases. CDR3 length equals 17 residues. Germline V gene sequence: CDR1 SNHLY, CDR2 FYNNEI. V dropped 0 bases and J dropped 1; count of bases not matched to a gene: 6. The CDR3: CASSEAAGTISYNEQFF. The DNA of the CDR3 is TGTGCCAGCAGTGAAGCGGCCGGGACTATTTCCTACAATGAGCAGTTCTTC.

This clonotype appeared many times. The chain couples TRBV20-1 to TRBJ2-3, with D possibly being TRBD1 or TRBD2 (6 bases each). The CDR3 totals 14 residues. Between the trimmed V and J ends, which lost 3 bases and 0 bases, there was a span of 10 bases. CDR1 and CDR2 from the germline V gene are DFQATT and SNEGSKA (reference sequence). The CDR3 coding sequence is TGCAGTGCTAGCCGGGGGCTTAGCACAGATACGCAGTATTTT. As protein: CSASRGLSTDTQYF.

This clonotype was recorded a few times. The V call is TRBV28, the J call TRBJ2-7; D might be TRBD2 (6 bases). This CDR3 is 14 amino acids long. V was trimmed by 6 bases and J by 4 bases, leaving 16 bases between them. The germline V gene encodes CDR1 MDHEN and CDR2 SYDVKM. As DNA, the CDR3 is TGTGCCAGCAGCGGGGGACCGAAACTTTACGAGCAGTACTTC. Its protein product is CASSGGPKLYEQYF.

This clonotype was recorded many times. The J gene is TRBJ2-2, the V gene TRBV4-1, with 8 bases identical to TRBD2. The J segment lost 6 bases and the V segment lost 2 bases, leaving 5 bases of the junction unmatched. The CDR3 runs to 15 residues. CDR1 and CDR2 from the germline V gene are MGHRA and YSYEKL. The CDR3 DNA is TGCGCCAGCAGCCAACCCGGGACTAGAGCCGGGGAGCTGTTTTTT. Translation: CASSQPGTRAGELFF.

This clonotype came up a few times. The chain employs TRBV6-4 and TRBJ2-7, with 10 bases lining up with TRBD1. V shed 5 bases, J shed 6 bases, and the junction held 4 bases outside the gene matches. Germline V gene sequence: CDR1 MRHNA, CDR2 SNTAGT. This CDR3 contains 13 residues. The CDR3 loop is CASSPRTGGEQYF. DNA of the CDR3: TGTGCCAGCAGTCCAAGGACAGGGGGCGAGCAGTACTTC.

This clonotype has a handful of counts. The chain joins TRBV29-1 to TRBJ2-3; 10 bases align to TRBD2. Germline assignment: CDR1 SQVTM and CDR2 ANQGSEA. CDR3 length: 15 residues. With V trimmed by 4 bases and J by 2 bases, 6 bases remained unmatched. The CDR3: CSVGASGGVTDTQYF. CDR3 nucleotides: TGCAGCGTTGGGGCCAGCGGGGGGGTCACAGATACGCAGTATTTT.

This clonotype appeared a few times. The chain has TRBV3-1 and TRBJ1-1; a possible D gene is TRBD1 (5 bases). CDR3 length: 14 residues. Germline values: CDR1 LGHDT, CDR2 YNNKEL (reference sequence). V dropped 0 bases and J dropped 8 bases, with 13 bases sitting between them. CDR3: CASSQEYGAKEAFF. CDR3 coding DNA: TGTGCCAGCAGCCAAGAATACGGGGCCAAAGAAGCTTTCTTT. The full variable domain, with the rest looked up from reference TRBV3-1 and TRBJ1-1, is DTAVSQTPKYLVTQMGNDKSIKCEQNLGHDTMYWYKQDSKKFLKIMFSYNNKELIINETVPNRFSPKSPDKAHLNLHINSLELGDSAVYFCASSQEYGAKEAFFGQGTRLTVV.

This clonotype has more than one count but fewer than ten. The chain employs TRBV20-1 and TRBJ1-6; 8 bases line up with TRBD1. V shed 1 base, J shed 4 bases, and the junction held 6 bases outside the gene matches. The germline CDR1 and CDR2 sequences are DFQATT and SNEGSKA (reference sequence). The length of the CDR3 is 16 residues. For the CDR3, the DNA is TGCAGTGCTAGAGGACAGGGGTCGCCTTATAATTCACCCCTCCACTTT. The encoded protein is CSARGQGSPYNSPLHF.

The chain couples TRBV24-1 to TRBJ2-1; D uncertain. CDR1 is KGHDR and CDR2 is SFDVKD in the germline V gene. The V gene lost 5 bases and the J gene lost 5 bases, with 6 bases spanning the gap. The CDR3 has 12 residues. CDR3 residues: CATSADNNEQFF. CDR3 in DNA: TGTGCCACCAGTGCAGACAACAATGAGCAGTTCTTC.

V gene TRBV9 combines with J gene TRBJ2-7, with no clear D. The CDR3 runs to 14 residues. V was clipped by 3 bases and J by 1 base, with 11 bases between them. Germline assignment: CDR1 SGDLS and CDR2 YYNGEE. CDR3 in amino acids: CASSGSPFSYEQYF. The CDR3 region has the DNA TGTGCCAGCAGCGGATCCCCCTTTTCCTACGAGCAGTACTTC.

In its sample, this clonotype was seen a few times. The V and J genes are TRBV10-3 and TRBJ1-1; D not resolved. This CDR3 has 12 residues. CDR1 and CDR2 from the germline V gene are ENHRY and SYGVKD. With 9 bases removed from V and 1 base from J, the gap between germline ends came to 9 bases. CDR3 amino acids: CAINNENTEAFF. The CDR3 bases are TGTGCCATAAACAATGAGAACACTGAAGCTTTCTTT.

The chain links TRBV2 to TRBJ1-1, with no clear D. Trimming stripped 4 bases from V and 2 bases from J, with 11 bases between. The CDR3 runs 14 residues. Germline values: CDR1 SNHLY, CDR2 FYNNEI. The CDR3 nucleotides are TGTGCCAGCAGTGCAATAAGGGTAAACACTGAAGCTTTCTTT. Residues: CASSAIRVNTEAFF. Looking up the rest from reference TRBV2 and TRBJ1-1 gives the full variable domain: EPEVTQTPSHQVTQMGQEVILRCVPISNHLYFYWYRQILGQKVEFLVSFYNNEISEKSEIFDDQFSVERPDGSNFTLKIRSTKLEDSAMYFCASSAIRVNTEAFFGQGTRLTVV.